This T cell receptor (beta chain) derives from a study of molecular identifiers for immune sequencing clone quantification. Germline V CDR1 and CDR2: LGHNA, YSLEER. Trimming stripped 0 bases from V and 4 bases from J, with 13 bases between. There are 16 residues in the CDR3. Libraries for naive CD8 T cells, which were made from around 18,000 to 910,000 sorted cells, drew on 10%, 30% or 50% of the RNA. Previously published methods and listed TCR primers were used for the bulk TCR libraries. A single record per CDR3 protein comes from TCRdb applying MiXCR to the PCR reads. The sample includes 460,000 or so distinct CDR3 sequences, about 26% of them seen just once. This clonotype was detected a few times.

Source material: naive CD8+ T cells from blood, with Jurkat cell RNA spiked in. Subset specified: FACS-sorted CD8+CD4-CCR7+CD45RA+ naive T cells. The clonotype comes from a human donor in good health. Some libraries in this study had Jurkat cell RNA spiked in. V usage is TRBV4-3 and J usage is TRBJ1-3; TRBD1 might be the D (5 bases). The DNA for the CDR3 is TGCGCCAGCAGCCAAGATGCGGGGGGATCGGGAAACACCATATATTTT. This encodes CASSQDAGGSGNTIYF.